The 21 T cell receptor beta chains below were found in one sample sequenced in a study of shared clonotypes between healthy human individuals. Some clones are missing from TCRdb's copy, which holds only in-frame ones; the method was immunoSEQ multiplex PCR. The profile covers about half a million clones, with 79% appearing a single time and under 15% taken by the ten largest. The sample taken for sequencing was PBMCs. The receptors here all came from a woman in her thirties or forties in good health. Some clones in this sample may be carry-over from other donors' samples.

In this sample, this clone turned up once. The V call is TRBV6-6, the J call TRBJ2-3; tentatively, D is TRBD1 (6 bases). The V gene lost 5 bases and the J gene lost 2 bases, with 11 bases spanning the gap. Germline CDR1 reads MNHNY; CDR2 reads SVGAGI (reference sequence). CDR3 length: 14 residues. The CDR3 region has the DNA TGTGCCAGCAGTCCCGGACAGAACACAGATACGCAGTATTTT. Its translation: CASSPGQNTDTQYF.

The CDR3 DNA is TGTGCCAGCAGCTGGGGGGGCGCCGTGGATGAGCAGTTCTTC. Translating gives CASSWGGAVDEQFF. The chain couples TRBV7-8 to TRBJ2-1, with TRBD2 as a possible D gene (7 bases). The CDR3 sequence is 14 residues long. V gave up 4 bases and J gave up 8 bases, with 15 bases separating them. In germline, CDR1 is SGHVS, CDR2 FQNEAQ.

V is TRBV18 and J is TRBJ2-1; TRBD2 matches 12 bases. Trimming took 0 bases from V and 13 from J; bases not matched to a gene: 7. In germline, CDR1 is KGHSH, CDR2 LQKENI. This CDR3 region has 15 residues. The CDR3, as DNA: TGTGCCAGCTCACCACCAACTAGCGGGAGGCCCCGTCAGTTCTTC. Translated: CASSPPTSGRPRQFF. Looking up the rest from reference TRBV18 and TRBJ2-1 gives the full variable domain: NAGVMQNPRHLVRRRGQEARLRCSPMKGHSHVYWYRQLPEEGLKFMVYLQKENIIDESGMPKERFSAEFPKEGPSILRIQQVVRGDSAAYFCASSPPTSGRPRQFFGPGTRLTVL.

This clone was seen once. The rearrangement joins TRBV10-3 to TRBJ2-7, with unresolved D. CDR1 is ENHRY and CDR2 is SYGVKD in the germline V gene. Trimming pared 4 bases from V and 5 bases from J, leaving 12 bases between. This CDR3 spans 13 amino acids. The CDR3 is CAISGLTEHEQYF. The CDR3 nucleotides read TGTGCCATCAGTGGGCTAACGGAACACGAGCAGTACTTC.

This clone has only a few counts. The chain couples TRBV4-3 to TRBJ2-1; D remains unclear. The CDR3 consists of 14 residues. Per germline, CDR1 LGHNA and CDR2 YSLEER. V lost 4 bases, J lost 3 bases, and 10 bases lay in between. In DNA form, the CDR3 reads TGCGCCAGCAGCCCTAGTGCCTTCTACAATGAGCAGTTCTTC. It yields the protein CASSPSAFYNEQFF.

This chain uses TRBV2 with TRBJ2-1, with D hard to call. The length of the CDR3 is 16 residues. The V gene lost 1 base and the J gene lost 12 bases, with 22 bases spanning the gap. Germline V CDR1 and CDR2: SNHLY, FYNNEI. CDR3 bases: TGTGCCAGCAGTGAAGAGGTGGCGGACCACACCTCGGGGCAGTTCTTC. Translating it yields CASSEEVADHTSGQFF.

This sequence joins TRBV7-8 and TRBJ2-7; D remains unclear. The germline V gene has CDR1 SGHVS and CDR2 FQNEAQ. V was cut by 1 base and J by 4 bases, with 5 bases left in between. The CDR3 extends over 12 amino acids. DNA of the CDR3: TGTGCCAGCAGCTTAGGAAAATACGAGCAGTACTTC. Protein product: CASSLGKYEQYF. Full variable domain (remainder filled in from reference TRBV7-8 and TRBJ2-7): GAGVSQSPRYKVAKRGQDVALRCDPISGHVSLFWYQQALGQGPEFLTYFQNEAQLDKSGLPSDRFFAERPEGSVSTLKIQRTQQEDSAVYLCASSLGKYEQYFGPGTRLTVT.

V and J are TRBV5-1 and TRBJ2-3; TRBD2 matches at 7 bases. The CDR3 contains 14 residues. V trimming: 0 bases; J trimming: 6 bases; junction bases outside the gene matches: 4. CDR1 and CDR2 (germline): SGHRS, YFSETQ. CDR3 nucleotides: TGCGCCAGCAGCTTGGTTCTAGCGGAGGATACGCAGTATTTT. It is translated as CASSLVLAEDTQYF.

The J gene is TRBJ2-1, the V gene TRBV29-1; TRBD2 aligns across 8 bases. Germline CDR1 is SQVTM and CDR2 is ANQGSEA. This CDR3 comprises 15 residues. With V trimmed by 6 bases and J by 2 bases, 9 bases remained unmatched. The CDR3 is CSVQPSGRPYNEQFF. As DNA, the CDR3 is TGCAGCGTCCAGCCGAGCGGGAGACCCTACAATGAGCAGTTCTTC.

The V gene is TRBV21-1, the J gene TRBJ2-2; the table's D gene call, TRBD2, was not cross checked with the DNA. TRBV21-1 is flagged as a pseudogene. The CDR3 consists of 17 residues. The CDR3, as DNA: TGTGCCAGCACCATAGGGGGGGTCCGGGAGAACACCGGGGAGCTGTTTTTT. Its translation: CASTIGGVRENTGELFF.

This clone was found once. The V gene is TRBV7-3, the J gene TRBJ2-1; the D gene is possibly TRBD2 (6 bases). V lost 5 bases to trimming and J lost 4 bases, with 15 bases between them. CDR3 length: 15 residues. Per the germline V gene, CDR1 is SGHTA and CDR2 is FQGTGA. CDR3 nucleotides: TGTGCCAGCAGCGCCCTAGCGCATGGGTACAATGAGCAGTTCTTC. As protein: CASSALAHGYNEQFF.

This clone was counted many times. The chain employs TRBV27 and TRBJ2-1; TRBD1 matches at 7 bases. This CDR3 contains 15 residues. CDR1 is MNHEY and CDR2 is SMNVEV in the germline V gene (reference sequence). With V trimmed by 5 bases and J by 6 bases, 10 bases remained unmatched. CDR3: CASSTTPDRVNEQFF. The CDR3 DNA follows: TGTGCCAGCAGTACCACCCCCGACAGGGTCAATGAGCAGTTCTTC.

The rearrangement uses TRBV5-1 and TRBJ2-5; 7 bases align to TRBD1. The CDR3 spans 15 residues. Germline V CDR1 and CDR2: SGHRS, YFSETQ. V shed 4 bases, J shed 5 bases, and the junction held 11 bases outside the gene matches. The CDR3 protein is CASSRTGVTAETQYF. CDR3 coding DNA: TGCGCCAGCAGCAGAACAGGGGTGACTGCGGAGACCCAGTACTTC.

This CDR3 reads CSVAGQGITNYGYTF. CDR3 DNA: TGCAGCGTTGCGGGACAGGGAATTACTAACTATGGCTACACCTTC. The chain links TRBV29-1 to TRBJ1-2; 9 positions agree with TRBD1. Germline trimming cut 4 bases from V and 0 bases from J; bases unmatched to any gene: 6. CDR3 length: 15 residues. The V gene's germline CDR1 is SQVTM and CDR2 ANQGSEA.

This clone was counted only a few times. Compared with germline, one end of the junction differs, possibly owing to a read error. The chain combines TRBV7-3 with TRBJ2-3, with TRBD2 matching over 8 bases. This CDR3 has 19 amino acids. CDR1 SGHTA and CDR2 FQGTGA come from the germline V gene. The CDR3 here is CASSRGLAGAPHGTDTQYF. CDR3 nucleotide sequence: TGTGCCAGCAGCCGAGGGCTAGCGGGTGCACCACACGGCACCGATACGCAGTATTTT.

V is TRBV30 and J is TRBJ2-1; 14 positions agree with TRBD2. CDR3 length equals 15 residues. Germline lookup yields CDR1 GTSNPN and CDR2 SVGIG (reference sequence). CDR3 amino acids: CGGTSGSSSYNEQFF. The CDR3 nucleotides read TGTGGTGGGACTAGCGGGAGCAGCTCCTACAATGAGCAGTTCTTC.

V usage is TRBV7-9 and J usage is TRBJ1-3; the D is unclear. This CDR3 contains 14 residues. The V and J ends lost 0 bases and 4 bases respectively, with 7 bases between them. The V gene's germline CDR1 is SEHNR and CDR2 FQNEAQ (reference sequence). The CDR3 loop is CASSLAGLGNTIYF. The CDR3 nucleotides read TGTGCCAGCAGCTTAGCGGGTCTCGGAAACACCATATATTTT.

This clone was seen a few times. The V call is TRBV7-2, the J call TRBJ2-5; unclear D gene. V lost 5 bases, J lost 5 bases, and 15 bases lay in between. Germline CDR1 reads SGHTA; CDR2 reads FQGNSA. There are 14 residues in the CDR3. As DNA, the CDR3 is TGTGCCAGCAGCCAAGGAGCCATAGGGGAGACCCAGTACTTC. Amino acids: CASSQGAIGETQYF.

The count of this clone is one. This chain links TRBV5-1 with TRBJ2-1, with D perhaps being TRBD1 or TRBD2 (5 bases each). Germline-derived CDR1 and CDR2 are SGHRS and YFSETQ. The CDR3 is 16 amino acids. The ends were cut back, 0 bases at V and 4 bases at J, with 14 bases in the middle. CDR3 nucleotide sequence: TGCGCCAGCAGCTTGGCCGGGATAGCAGGGTACAATGAGCAGTTCTTC. Protein sequence: CASSLAGIAGYNEQFF.

The chain recombines TRBV19 with TRBJ1-5; no firm D call. The CDR3 has 15 residues. The germline CDR1 and CDR2 sequences are LNHDA and SQIVND (reference sequence). V gave up 6 bases and J gave up 5 bases, with 17 bases separating them. The CDR3 coding sequence is TGTGCCAGTAGCCCCCCAGCCCTCTCCTATCAGCCCCAGCATTTT. Translating gives CASSPPALSYQPQHF. Variable domain in full (rest from reference TRBV19 and TRBJ1-5): DGGITQSPKYLFRKEGQNVTLSCEQNLNHDAMYWYRQDPGQGLRLIYYSQIVNDFQKGDIAEGYSVSREKKESFPLTVTSAQKNPTAFYLCASSPPALSYQPQHFGDGTRLSIL.

The J gene is TRBJ1-2, the V gene TRBV9; D uncertain. The CDR3 sequence is 16 residues long. Germline-derived CDR1 and CDR2 are SGDLS and YYNGEE. V shed 0 bases and J shed 0 bases, with 12 bases lying between them. CDR3 region: CASSVDARDSNYGYTF. In nucleotides, the CDR3 is TGTGCCAGCAGCGTAGATGCGCGAGACTCTAACTATGGCTACACCTTC.